This TCR beta chain was recovered during a study of radiotherapy plus CTLA-4 blockade in lung cancer. Across the whole study: Of the patients, 15% to 20% showed objective responses and roughly 30% attained disease control.

Sequenced by immunoSEQ multiplex PCR; TCRdb stores in-frame clones only, minus some. The sample yields about 28,000 clones, roughly 80% seen once. Overall study results and limits: Reports state that early shifts in blood T cell clones, with interferon-beta, best predicted response.

Note on this clone: Its specificity is not known.

The clonotype comes from a human donor with non-small cell lung cancer who had stable disease on radiotherapy plus ipilimumab. Source: peripheral blood, taken from a patient treated with radiotherapy plus ipilimumab.

The CDR3 region is CASSFEGEAFF. Written as DNA, the CDR3 is TGTGCCAGCAGCTTCGAGGGGGAGGCTTTCTTT. The chain carries TRBV5-6 and TRBJ1-1, with D perhaps matching TRBD1 (6 bases). V was shortened by 2 bases and J by 11 bases, with 10 bases between the two germline ends. Germline V gene sequence: CDR1 SGHDT, CDR2 YYEEEE. The CDR3 length is 11 residues.